Shown below are 7 T cell receptor beta chains from a single sample sequenced in a study of cytomegalovirus exposure and HLA in healthy donors (dated by TCRdb to about 2017). The method was the immunoSEQ multiplex PCR assay. For the multiplex PCR, a mixture combining 60 forward primers for TCR Vbeta segments and 13 reverse primers for TCR Jbeta segments was used. Here the immuneACCESS table is served through TCRdb, limited to in-frame sequences with V and J called. Missing clones are a known gap in these copies; in checked studies unresolved V genes cover under half, and the rest lacks a known reason. The sample data list over 110,000 clones, and roughly 80% of these were observed just once. The ten largest account for under 5% of the sample. Sequencing was performed on PBMCs. The receptors were sampled from a man between 35 and 55 years old in good health and CMV-seronegative.

The V gene is TRBV6-1, the J gene TRBJ2-1; D is unclear. Trimming took 3 bases from V and 4 from J, leaving 16 bases between them. This CDR3 comprises 16 residues. Germline lookup yields CDR1 MNHNS and CDR2 SASEGT. As DNA, the CDR3 is TGTGCCAGCAGTGACGTTGGAGAGCCCCCTTACAATGAGCAGTTCTTC. Its protein is CASSDVGEPPYNEQFF.

This clone was observed once. J is TRBJ2-7 and V is TRBV27; D is uncertain. With 4 bases removed from V and 0 bases from J, the gap between germline ends came to 10 bases. The CDR3 has 14 residues. Germline V gene data show CDR1 as MNHEY and CDR2 as SMNVEV (reference sequence). CDR3 loop: CASSSDSVSYEQYF. The CDR3 DNA sequence: TGTGCCAGCAGTTCTGACTCCGTCTCCTACGAGCAGTACTTC.

V is TRBV13 and J is TRBJ2-7, with TRBD2 matching 7 bases. Looked up from germline, CDR1 is PRHDT and CDR2 is FYEKMQ (reference sequence). V trimming: 6 bases; J trimming: 0 bases; junction bases outside the gene matches: 8. This CDR3 has 15 amino acids. As DNA, the CDR3 is TGTGCCAGCAGGAGGAGCGGGGAAAACTCCTACGAGCAGTACTTC. Amino acid sequence: CASRRSGENSYEQYF.

V is TRBV5-4 and J is TRBJ1-2, with no clear D. The V and J ends lost 0 bases and 5 bases respectively, with 11 bases between them. The CDR3 has 14 residues. The germline V gene encodes CDR1 SGHNT and CDR2 YYREEE (reference sequence). The CDR3 loop reads CASSLGGGGYGYTF. DNA for the CDR3: TGTGCCAGCAGCTTGGGCGGTGGCGGTTATGGCTACACCTTC.

V usage is TRBV7-2 and J usage is TRBJ2-7, with 8 bases identical to TRBD2. The ends lost 5 bases at V and 4 bases at J; junction bases unmatched: 16. CDR3 length: 17 residues. CDR1 and CDR2 from the germline V gene are SGHTA and FQGNSA. CDR3 loop: CASSLVGAGGEKYEQYF. The CDR3 DNA is TGTGCCAGCAGCCTAGTTGGGGCGGGGGGCGAGAAGTACGAGCAGTACTTC.

The CDR3 reads CASSRQGAIHGYTF. As DNA, the CDR3 is TGTGCCAGCTCACGACAGGGGGCGATCCATGGCTACACCTTC. J is TRBJ1-2 and V is TRBV18; 10 nucleotides agree with TRBD1. This CDR3 has 14 residues. Unmatched junction bases numbered 5, after V lost 4 bases and J lost 6 bases. Germline CDR1 and CDR2: KGHSH and LQKENI.

The chain joins TRBV18 to TRBJ1-1, with D possibly TRBD1 on 6 matching bases. CDR1 and CDR2 (germline): KGHSH, LQKENI. This CDR3 is built from 14 residues. Trimming removed 2 bases from V and 4 bases from J, with 11 bases in between. This CDR3 is CASSPKSGVTEAFF. The CDR3 DNA reads as TGTGCCAGCTCACCAAAGTCAGGGGTCACTGAAGCTTTCTTT.